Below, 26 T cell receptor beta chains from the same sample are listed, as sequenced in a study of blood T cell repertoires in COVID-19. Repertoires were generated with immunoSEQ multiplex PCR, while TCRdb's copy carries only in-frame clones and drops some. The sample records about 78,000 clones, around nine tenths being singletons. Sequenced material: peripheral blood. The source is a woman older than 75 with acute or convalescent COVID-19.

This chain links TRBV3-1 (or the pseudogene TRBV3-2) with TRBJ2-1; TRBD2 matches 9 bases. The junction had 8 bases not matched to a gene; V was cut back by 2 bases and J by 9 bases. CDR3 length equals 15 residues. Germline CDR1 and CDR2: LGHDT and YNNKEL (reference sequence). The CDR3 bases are TGTGCCAGCAGCCAAACCGGGACTAGCAGGGGTGAGCAGTTCTTC. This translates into CASSQTGTSRGEQFF.

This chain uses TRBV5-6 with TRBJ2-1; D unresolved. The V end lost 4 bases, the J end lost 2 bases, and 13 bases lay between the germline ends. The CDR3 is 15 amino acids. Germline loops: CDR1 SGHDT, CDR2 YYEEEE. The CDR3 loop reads CASSLGYRAYNEQFF. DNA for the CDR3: TGTGCCAGCAGCCTGGGTTATCGGGCCTACAATGAGCAGTTCTTC.

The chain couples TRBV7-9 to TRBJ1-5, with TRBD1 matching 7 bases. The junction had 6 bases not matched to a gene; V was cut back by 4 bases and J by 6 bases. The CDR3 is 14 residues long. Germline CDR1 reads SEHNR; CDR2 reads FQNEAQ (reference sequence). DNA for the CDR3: TGTGCCAGCAGCTCAATCACAGGGGCTCAGCCCCAGCATTTT. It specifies CASSSITGAQPQHF.

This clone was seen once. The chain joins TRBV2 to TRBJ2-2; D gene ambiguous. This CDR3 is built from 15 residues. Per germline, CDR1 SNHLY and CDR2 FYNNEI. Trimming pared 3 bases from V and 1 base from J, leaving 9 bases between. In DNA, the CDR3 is TGTGCCAGCAGTGACCTAGATATGAACACCGGGGAGCTGTTTTTT. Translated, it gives CASSDLDMNTGELFF. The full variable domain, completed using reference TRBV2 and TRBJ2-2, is EPEVTQTPSHQVTQMGQEVILRCVPISNHLYFYWYRQILGQKVEFLVSFYNNEISEKSEIFDDQFSVERPDGSNFTLKIRSTKLEDSAMYFCASSDLDMNTGELFFGEGSRLTVL.

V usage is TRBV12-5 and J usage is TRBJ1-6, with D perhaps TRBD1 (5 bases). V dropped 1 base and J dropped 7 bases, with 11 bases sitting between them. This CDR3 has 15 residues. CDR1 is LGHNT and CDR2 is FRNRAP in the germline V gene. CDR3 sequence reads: CASGLARSGNSPLHF. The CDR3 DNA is TGTGCTAGTGGTTTGGCTCGCTCAGGGAATTCACCCCTCCACTTT.

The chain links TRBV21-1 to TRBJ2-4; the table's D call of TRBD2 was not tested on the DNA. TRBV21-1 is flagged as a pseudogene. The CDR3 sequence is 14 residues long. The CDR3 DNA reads TGTGCCAGCAGCAAAAGAACTAGCGGGAACATTCAGTACTTC. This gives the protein CASSKRTSGNIQYF.

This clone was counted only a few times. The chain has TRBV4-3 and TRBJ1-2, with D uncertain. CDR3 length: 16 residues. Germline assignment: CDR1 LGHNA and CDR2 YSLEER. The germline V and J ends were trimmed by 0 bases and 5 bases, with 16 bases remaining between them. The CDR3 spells CASSQDPGGGAYGYTF. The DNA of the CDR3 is TGCGCCAGCAGCCAAGATCCGGGCGGAGGAGCATATGGCTACACCTTC.

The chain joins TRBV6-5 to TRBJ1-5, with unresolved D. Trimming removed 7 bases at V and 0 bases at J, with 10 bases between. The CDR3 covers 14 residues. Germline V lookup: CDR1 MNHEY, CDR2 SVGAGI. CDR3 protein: CASISIYSNQPQHF. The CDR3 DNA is TGTGCCAGCATCTCCATCTATAGCAATCAGCCCCAGCATTTT.

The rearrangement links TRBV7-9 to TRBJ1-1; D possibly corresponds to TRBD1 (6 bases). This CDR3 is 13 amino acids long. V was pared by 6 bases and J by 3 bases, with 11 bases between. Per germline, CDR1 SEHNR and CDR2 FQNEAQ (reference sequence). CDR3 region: CASRLQGDTEAFF. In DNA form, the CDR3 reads TGTGCCAGCAGACTACAGGGAGACACTGAAGCTTTCTTT.

CDR3 in amino acids: CASSVGEGSGELFF. The CDR3 nucleotides read TGTGCCAGCAGCGTAGGGGAGGGATCCGGGGAGCTGTTTTTT. The gene calls are TRBV9 and TRBJ2-2; 7 bases align to TRBD2. This CDR3 comprises 14 residues. The V and J ends lost 0 bases and 6 bases, in that order; junction bases with no gene match: 2. Per germline, CDR1 SGDLS and CDR2 YYNGEE.

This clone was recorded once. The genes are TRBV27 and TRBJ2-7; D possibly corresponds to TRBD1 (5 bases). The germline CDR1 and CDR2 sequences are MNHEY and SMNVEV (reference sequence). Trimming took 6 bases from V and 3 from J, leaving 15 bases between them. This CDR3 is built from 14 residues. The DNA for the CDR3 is TGTGCCAGCAGACCCCTCGGCAGGGTCTACGAGCAGTACTTC. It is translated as CASRPLGRVYEQYF.

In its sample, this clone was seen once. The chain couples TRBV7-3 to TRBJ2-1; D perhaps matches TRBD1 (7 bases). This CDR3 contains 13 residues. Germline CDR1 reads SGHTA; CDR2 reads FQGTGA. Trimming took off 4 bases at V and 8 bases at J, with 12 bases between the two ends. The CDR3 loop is CASSSTGEDEQFF. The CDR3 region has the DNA TGTGCCAGCAGCTCAACAGGGGAGGATGAGCAGTTCTTC.

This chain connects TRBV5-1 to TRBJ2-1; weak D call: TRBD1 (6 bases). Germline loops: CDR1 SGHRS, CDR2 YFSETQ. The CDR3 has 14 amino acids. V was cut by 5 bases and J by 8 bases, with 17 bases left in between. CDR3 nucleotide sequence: TGCGCCAGCAGAAAGTCTCCAGGGGCAGATGAGCAGTTCTTC. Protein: CASRKSPGADEQFF.

The CDR3 DNA follows: TGCGCCAGCAGAAGGGGCGGTTCCTCCTACAATGAGCAGTTCTTC. Translated: CASRRGGSSYNEQFF. The chain has TRBV5-1 and TRBJ2-1; weak D call: TRBD1 (5 bases). CDR3 size: 15 residues. Trimming removed 5 bases at V and 0 bases at J, with 12 bases between. Germline lookup yields CDR1 SGHRS and CDR2 YFSETQ.

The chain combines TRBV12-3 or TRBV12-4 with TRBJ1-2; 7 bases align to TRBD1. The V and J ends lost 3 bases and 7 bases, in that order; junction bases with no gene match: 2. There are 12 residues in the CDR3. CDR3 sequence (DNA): TGTGCCAGCAGTTTCGACAGGGTTGGCTACACCTTC. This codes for CASSFDRVGYTF.

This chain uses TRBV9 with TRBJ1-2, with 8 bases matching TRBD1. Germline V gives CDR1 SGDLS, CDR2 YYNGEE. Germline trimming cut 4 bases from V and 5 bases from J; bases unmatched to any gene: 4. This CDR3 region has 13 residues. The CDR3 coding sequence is TGTGCCAGCAGCCCAACAGGGGGGTATGGCTACACCTTC. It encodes CASSPTGGYGYTF.

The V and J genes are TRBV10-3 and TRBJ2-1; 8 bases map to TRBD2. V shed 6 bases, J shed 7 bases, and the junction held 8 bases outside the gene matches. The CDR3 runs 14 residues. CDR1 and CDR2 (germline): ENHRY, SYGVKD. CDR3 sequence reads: CAISPGTRGNEQFF. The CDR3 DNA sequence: TGTGCCATCAGCCCCGGGACTAGGGGAAATGAGCAGTTCTTC.

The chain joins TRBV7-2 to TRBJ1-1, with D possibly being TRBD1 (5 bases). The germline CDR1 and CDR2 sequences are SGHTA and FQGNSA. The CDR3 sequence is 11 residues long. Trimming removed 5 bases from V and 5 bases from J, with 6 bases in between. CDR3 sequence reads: CASSQGTEAFF. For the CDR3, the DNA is TGTGCCAGCAGCCAGGGTACTGAAGCTTTCTTT.

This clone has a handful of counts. The CDR3 nucleotides are TGTGCCAGCAGTTACTCGAGTCGGAACTATGGCTACACCTTC. As protein: CASSYSSRNYGYTF. The V and J genes are TRBV6-5 and TRBJ1-2, with D uncertain. The V end lost 0 bases, the J end lost 2 bases, and 7 bases lay between the germline ends. Per the germline V gene, CDR1 is MNHEY and CDR2 is SVGAGI. The CDR3 has 14 residues.

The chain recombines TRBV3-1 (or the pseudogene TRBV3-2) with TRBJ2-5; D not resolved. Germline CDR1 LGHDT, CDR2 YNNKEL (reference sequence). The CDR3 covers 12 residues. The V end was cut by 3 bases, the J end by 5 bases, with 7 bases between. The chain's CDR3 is CASSHYPETQYF. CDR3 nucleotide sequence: TGTGCCAGCAGCCACTACCCGGAGACCCAGTACTTC.

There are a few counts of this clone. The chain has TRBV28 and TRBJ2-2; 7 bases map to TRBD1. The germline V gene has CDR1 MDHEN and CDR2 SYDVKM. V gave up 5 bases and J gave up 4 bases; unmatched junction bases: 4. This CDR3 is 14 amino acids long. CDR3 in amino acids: CASSRGRVTGELFF. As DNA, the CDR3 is TGTGCCAGCAGTAGGGGGCGGGTCACCGGGGAGCTGTTTTTT.

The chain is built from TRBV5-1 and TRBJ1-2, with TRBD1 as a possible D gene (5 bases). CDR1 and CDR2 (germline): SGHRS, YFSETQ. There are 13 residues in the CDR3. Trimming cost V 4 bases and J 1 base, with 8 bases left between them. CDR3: CASSVDSNYGYTF. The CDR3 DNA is TGCGCCAGCAGCGTCGACAGTAACTATGGCTACACCTTC.

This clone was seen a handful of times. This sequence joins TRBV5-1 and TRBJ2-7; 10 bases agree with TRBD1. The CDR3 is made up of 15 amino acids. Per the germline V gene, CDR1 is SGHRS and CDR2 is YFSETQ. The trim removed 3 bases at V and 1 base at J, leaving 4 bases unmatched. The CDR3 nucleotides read TGCGCCAGCAGCTCATGGGACAGGGGATCCTACGAGCAGTACTTC. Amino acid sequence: CASSSWDRGSYEQYF.

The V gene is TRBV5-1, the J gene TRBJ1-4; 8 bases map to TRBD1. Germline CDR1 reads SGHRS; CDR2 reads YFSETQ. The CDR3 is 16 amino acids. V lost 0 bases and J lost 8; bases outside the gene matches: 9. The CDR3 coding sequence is TGCGCCAGCAGCTTGGAAGGGACAGGAGGGCGCGAAAAACTGTTTTTT. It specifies CASSLEGTGGREKLFF. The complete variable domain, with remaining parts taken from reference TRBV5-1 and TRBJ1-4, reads KAGVTQTPRYLIKTRGQQVTLSCSPISGHRSVSWYQQTPGQGLQFLFEYFSETQRNKGNFPGRFSGRQFSNSRSEMNVSTLELGDSALYLCASSLEGTGGREKLFFGSGTQLSVL.

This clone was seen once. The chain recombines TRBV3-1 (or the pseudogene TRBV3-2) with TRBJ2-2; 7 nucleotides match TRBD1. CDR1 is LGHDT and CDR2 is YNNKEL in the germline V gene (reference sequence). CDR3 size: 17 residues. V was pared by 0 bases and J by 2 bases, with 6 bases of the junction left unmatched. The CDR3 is CASSQDRTGANTGELFF. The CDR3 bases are TGTGCCAGCAGCCAAGATAGAACAGGGGCTAACACCGGGGAGCTGTTTTTT.

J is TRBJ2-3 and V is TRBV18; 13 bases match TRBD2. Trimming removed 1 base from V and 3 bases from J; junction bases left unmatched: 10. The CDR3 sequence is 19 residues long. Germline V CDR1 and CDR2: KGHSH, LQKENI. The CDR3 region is CASSPRLAGGVGATDTQYF. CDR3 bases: TGTGCCAGCTCACCACGACTAGCGGGAGGAGTGGGTGCTACAGATACGCAGTATTTT. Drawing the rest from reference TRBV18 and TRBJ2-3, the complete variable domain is NAGVMQNPRHLVRRRGQEARLRCSPMKGHSHVYWYRQLPEEGLKFMVYLQKENIIDESGMPKERFSAEFPKEGPSILRIQQVVRGDSAAYFCASSPRLAGGVGATDTQYFGPGTRLTVL.